This T cell receptor beta chain derives from a study of memory CD4+ T cells and cytomegalovirus serostatus. General study points: Suggested: most of the CMV-linked TCR signature lies in CD4+ memory cells.

Concerning this clone itself: Its antigen is still unknown.

In the original processing: Out-of-frame sequences were removed, leaving 2,204,828 distinct TCRbeta sequences. Profiled with immunoSEQ multiplex PCR; TCRdb holds only in-frame clones, not every one. V and J calls and clone size are given by that table; D and trimming were obtained from the DNA. The sample includes approximately 70,000 clones, 75% to 80% of them seen just once. Single viable CD3+CD4+CD8-CD45RO+ cells were sorted as the memory CD4+ T cells. The CDR3 covers 16 residues. The V gene end was trimmed by 5 bases and the J gene end by 2 bases; junction bases not matched to a gene: 6. CDR1 SGHTA and CDR2 FQGNSA come from the germline V gene.

J is TRBJ2-3 and V is TRBV7-2; TRBD2 matches 11 bases. The TCR was taken from an adult in good health and CMV-seropositive. The sequenced sample was memory CD4+ T cells from blood. CDR3 loop: CASSDGTSGYTDTQYF. The CDR3 DNA is TGTGCCAGCAGCGATGGGACTAGCGGTTACACAGATACGCAGTATTTT.